The source of this TCR beta chain is a study of cytomegalovirus exposure and HLA in healthy donors. General observations from the study: In a later analysis, at a false discovery rate of 0.05, fewer than 20,000 TCR beta sequences matched HLA alleles. Immune exposure was documented only through CMV serostatus.

As to this clone: What it binds is not known.

The PCR contained 60 Vbeta and 13 Jbeta primers. Some clones are missing from TCRdb's copy, which holds only in-frame ones; the method was immunoSEQ multiplex PCR. The repertoire holds about 150,000 clones, with 70% to 80% as singletons. In germline, CDR1 is SGHAT, CDR2 FQNNGV. Trimming at V came to 2 bases and at J to 6 bases, leaving 7 bases not matched to a gene. The CDR3 is 16 amino acids. The chain combines TRBV11-2 with TRBJ2-2, with 9 nucleotides matching TRBD2. The clonotype was recovered from a man aged 35-49 years in good health and CMV-seropositive. The source material was PBMCs. The CDR3 DNA reads as TGTGCCAGCAGCTTATTTTCCGTAGCGGGAGCCGGGGAGCTGTTTTTT. It specifies CASSLFSVAGAGELFF.